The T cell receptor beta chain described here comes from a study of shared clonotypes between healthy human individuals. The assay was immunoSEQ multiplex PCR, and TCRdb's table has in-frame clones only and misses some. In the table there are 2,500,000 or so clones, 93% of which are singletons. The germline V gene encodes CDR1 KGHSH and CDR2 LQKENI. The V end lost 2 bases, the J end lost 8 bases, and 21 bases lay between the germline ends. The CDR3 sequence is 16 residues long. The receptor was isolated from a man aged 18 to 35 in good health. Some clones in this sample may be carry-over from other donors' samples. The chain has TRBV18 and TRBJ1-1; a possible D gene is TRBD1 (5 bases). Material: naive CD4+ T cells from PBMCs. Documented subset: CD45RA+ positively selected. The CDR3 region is CASSPSSGRGKGEAFF. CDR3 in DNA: TGTGCCAGCTCACCATCCTCGGGACGGGGGAAGGGAGAAGCTTTCTTT.